This T cell receptor (beta chain) stems from a study of T cells after yellow fever vaccination (dated by TCRdb to about 2019). For context, the study as a whole: Libraries from fractions with low cell numbers were prepared with the SMART-Seq v4 Ultra Low Input RNA kit. Bulk TCR alpha and beta repertoires were sequenced longitudinally to track T-cell clones before and after primary and booster YFV17D yellow fever vaccination. Two healthy male donors, one aged 18 to 30 and one aged 30 to 40 years, made up the cohort. Blood samples were taken at several timepoints before and after primary and secondary immunization, and bulk PBMC replicates and cell subsets were isolated.

CDR1 and CDR2 (DFQATT, SNEGSKA) derive from the germline V gene (reference sequence). V sheds 6 bases and J sheds 0 bases, leaving 14 bases between their ends. The CDR3 numbers 14 residues from cysteine through phenylalanine. Only CDR3 DNA remains: 42 bases, in frame from the first base. What the study reported, not specific to this receptor: Computational filtering was required because FACS-sorted repertoires could contain abundant contaminating clonotypes from the bulk population. Only a couple of donors were included in the study, so the extent to which the findings can be generalized is limited. The secondary T-cell response was weaker than the primary response but faster, peaking on day 5 instead of day 15. Most clones expanded after primary vaccination (roughly 96% of CD4 and 80% to 90% of CD8) were re-detected after the booster, suggesting that broad memory maintenance occurred. A small fraction of clonotypes showed up in both the CD4 and CD8 compartments, probably as a result of convergent recombination.

Data came from an Illumina NovaSeq 6000. TCR cDNA was synthesized by 5'RACE template switching, through which a universal primer site and unique molecular identifiers were introduced. cDNA synthesis was primed from both the TCR alpha and TCR beta constant segments. Library amplification used two PCR steps, and the second PCR step added sample barcodes and sequencing adapters. Sequencing of libraries was done on Illumina HiSeq 2500 (2x100 bp) or NovaSeq (2x150 bp). For the original study's pipeline: MIGEC was used to demultiplex reads and collapse the reads into UMI consensus sequences, and MiXCR was used for V(D)J alignment. Vaccine-responding clonotypes were defined with edgeR using replicate PBMC samples, requiring FDR below 0.01 and a log2 fold change above 5 up to day 15. Bulk clonotypes were assigned CD4 or CD8 identity according to which sequenced CD4 or CD8 repertoire held them at higher abundance. TCRdb took the public reads, trimmed them with fastp at Q25, ran MiXCR for clone calling and kept in-frame beta chains. Rows merge per CDR3 protein into single entries with the most common DNA and genes. TCRdb assigned the V and J calls; the authors' analysis was not used. Across this sample there are approximately 330,000 distinct CDR3 sequences, with roughly an eighth seen only once. The ten largest clones add up to more than 3% of the sample.

Explained via the paper, the treatment or condition label denotes: live attenuated yellow fever vaccine strain. PBMCs were isolated from peripheral blood using a standard Ficoll-Paque protocol. Dynabeads CD4 and CD8 positive selection kits were used to isolate the CD4 and CD8 T-cell fractions. RNA was extracted with TriZol from bulk PBMCs, CD4 and CD8 fractions, and dextramer-positive and dextramer-negative fractions. This clonotype was detected ten times or more. Its recognized antigen is unknown. Within one base of it there is no much larger clone, and no base qualities were kept. The sequence was collected from a man aged 18 to 35 who received the YFV17D yellow fever vaccine. The chain couples TRBV20-1 to TRBJ1-2; the D gene is perhaps TRBD1, on 6 matching bases. The material sequenced was CD4+ T cells sorted from PBMCs, taken 15 days after the yellow fever booster vaccination. The nucleotides read TGCAGTGCCGCACAGGGAACGGCTAACTATGGCTACACCTTC. Translated, this is CSAAQGTANYGYTF.